A single sample gave rise to the 16 T cell receptor beta chains below, sequenced in a study of molecular identifiers for immune sequencing clone quantification. A single record per CDR3 protein comes from TCRdb applying MiXCR to the PCR reads. The repertoire holds 97,000 or so distinct CDR3 sequences, with less than 25% as singletons. Sequencing used naive CD8+ T cells from blood, with Jurkat cell RNA spiked in. The subset was: FACS-sorted CD8+CD4-CCR7+CD45RA+ naive T cells. These receptors were taken from a human donor in good health. Some libraries in this study had Jurkat cell RNA spiked in.

A remark on this clonotype: A much larger clone differs from this one at a single base, so this may be a read error. V and J are TRBV30 and TRBJ2-3; tentatively, D is TRBD2 (6 bases). CDR1 and CDR2 from the germline V gene are GTSNPN and SVGIG (reference sequence). The germline V and J ends were trimmed by 5 bases and 1 base, with 10 bases remaining between them. The CDR3 contains 13 residues. The DNA for the CDR3 is TGTGCCTGGGGCTTAGCGGGCACAGATACGCAGTATTTT. It yields the protein CAWGLAGTDTQYF.

The chain links TRBV27 to TRBJ2-7; weak D call: TRBD1 (5 bases). The CDR3 is 15 residues long. Trimming shortened V by 0 bases and J by 3 bases, and 12 bases separated the two germline ends. The germline V gene has CDR1 MNHEY and CDR2 SMNVEV (reference sequence). In DNA, the CDR3 is TGTGCCAGCAGTTTATCGACCAGGGTCGGCTACGAGCAGTACTTC. Translation gives CASSLSTRVGYEQYF.

This clonotype was counted many times. This rearrangement joins TRBV6-2 or TRBV6-3 to TRBJ2-7, with D tentatively TRBD1 or TRBD2 (5 bases each). V was trimmed by 2 bases and J by 1 base, leaving 9 bases between them. This CDR3 is built from 14 residues. Per germline, CDR1 MNHEY and CDR2 SVGEGT. The CDR3 reads CASSYLGPSYEQYF. The CDR3 nucleotides are TGTGCCAGCAGTTACCTGGGACCTTCCTACGAGCAGTACTTC.

This clonotype was picked up many times. The chain employs TRBV13 and TRBJ2-7; no clear D gene. The germline CDR1 and CDR2 sequences are PRHDT and FYEKMQ (reference sequence). V was pared by 6 bases and J by 2 bases, with 11 bases between. CDR3 size: 13 residues. In DNA, the CDR3 is TGTGCCAGCAGTTTGGCAGGACCCTACGAGCAGTACTTC. It specifies CASSLAGPYEQYF.

With regard to this clonotype: This may be a read error: a much more frequent sequence differs by one nucleotide. The V call is TRBV6-1, the J call TRBJ2-2; 7 bases fit TRBD1. Trimming removed 4 bases from V and 3 bases from J; junction bases left unmatched: 8. The CDR3 has 16 amino acids. CDR1 and CDR2 from the germline V gene are MNHNS and SASEGT. The DNA for the CDR3 is TGTGCCAGCAGTGTATTGACAGGGAGCGACACCGGGGAGCTGTTTTTT. This codes for CASSVLTGSDTGELFF.

As for this clonotype: This likely comes from a read error, as the CDR3 has no conserved phenylalanine or tryptophan at its end. The gene calls are TRBV19 and TRBJ1-5, with D perhaps TRBD1 (5 bases). Germline CDR1 and CDR2: LNHDA and SQIVND (reference sequence). This CDR3 comprises 12 residues. The CDR3 bases are TGTGCGAGTAGTATTGGTCGACAGCGCCAGCATGTT. This gives the protein CASSIGRQRQHV.

This clonotype occurred many times. The rearrangement links TRBV20-1 to TRBJ1-5; D is unclear. V was cut by 0 bases and J by 11 bases, with 8 bases left in between. Germline V gene data show CDR1 as DFQATT and CDR2 as SNEGSKA (reference sequence). This CDR3 has 11 residues. The CDR3 sequence: CSAREPGTQHF. CDR3 nucleotides: TGCAGTGCTAGAGAACCGGGAACCCAGCATTTT.

This clonotype was seen repeatedly, ten times or more. V is TRBV9 and J is TRBJ1-1, with 10 bases matching TRBD1. This CDR3 region has 21 residues. Germline CDR1 SGDLS, CDR2 YYNGEE. V lost 3 bases, J lost 0 bases, and 20 bases stayed unmatched. The CDR3 loop reads CASSATGTGAVLFGMNTEAFF. The CDR3 nucleotides read TGTGCCAGCAGCGCAACCGGGACAGGGGCGGTTTTATTTGGCATGAACACTGAAGCTTTCTTT.

This clonotype was recorded many times. The V call is TRBV28, the J call TRBJ2-2; TRBD2 might be the D (6 bases). CDR1 and CDR2 (germline): MDHEN, SYDVKM. Trimming pared 8 bases from V and 5 bases from J, leaving 12 bases between. The CDR3 extends over 13 amino acids. CDR3 loop: CASRPGGTGELFF. The CDR3 DNA reads TGTGCCAGCCGCCCCGGAGGGACCGGGGAGCTGTTTTTT.

At least ten counts were recorded for this clonotype. The chain recombines TRBV3-1 with TRBJ1-1; 8 bases line up with TRBD1. Germline V CDR1 and CDR2: LGHDT, YNNKEL (reference sequence). The length of the CDR3 is 14 residues. The V gene end was trimmed by 4 bases and the J gene end by 5 bases; junction bases not matched to a gene: 6. This chain's CDR3 is CASSLDRGRTEAFF. As DNA, the CDR3 is TGTGCCAGCAGCCTAGACAGGGGTAGGACTGAAGCTTTCTTT.

The sample holds many counts of this clonotype. The chain links TRBV25-1 to TRBJ1-1, with a possible D match to TRBD1 (5 bases). The V gene's germline CDR1 is MGHDK and CDR2 SYGVNS. The CDR3 sequence is 14 residues long. The V and J ends lost 7 bases and 5 bases respectively, with 17 bases between them. CDR3: CASTPRQGVTEAFF. For the CDR3, the DNA is TGTGCCAGCACTCCTCGCCAGGGAGTAACTGAAGCTTTCTTT.

There are many counts of this clonotype. The V call is TRBV27, the J call TRBJ2-7; 12 bases are a match to TRBD2. V shed 8 bases, J shed 4 bases, and the junction held 6 bases outside the gene matches. Germline V gene lookup returns CDR1 MNHEY and CDR2 SMNVEV (reference sequence). CDR3 length equals 14 residues. CDR3 amino acids: CASGTTSGSYEQYF. The DNA for the CDR3 is TGTGCCAGCGGTACGACTAGCGGGAGTTACGAGCAGTACTTC.

This clonotype has only one observation. The rearrangement uses TRBV30 and TRBJ1-1; D possibly corresponds to TRBD1 (6 bases). This CDR3 has 14 amino acids. V lost 7 bases, J lost 0 bases, and 15 bases lay in between. CDR1 GTSNPN and CDR2 SVGIG come from the germline V gene (reference sequence). The CDR3 DNA reads as TGTGCCTCGCAGGGATGGGGGCTGAACACTGAAGCTTTCTTT. Translation gives CASQGWGLNTEAFF.

This clonotype occurred a few times. The V call is TRBV19, the J call TRBJ2-3; D unresolved. Germline V CDR1 and CDR2: LNHDA, SQIVND (reference sequence). Trimming removed 3 bases at V and 4 bases at J, with 11 bases between. This CDR3 is built from 14 residues. The CDR3: CASSILVTADTQYF. The CDR3 nucleotides are TGTGCCAGTAGTATCCTGGTTACAGCAGATACGCAGTATTTT.

This clonotype was detected a few times. The V gene is TRBV6-1, the J gene TRBJ2-1; 8 nucleotides match TRBD2. Trimming at V came to 5 bases and at J to 2 bases, leaving 8 bases not matched to a gene. In germline, CDR1 is MNHNS, CDR2 SASEGT. CDR3 length: 16 residues. CDR3 sequence reads: CASSSLIAGTYNEQFF. In nucleotides, the CDR3 is TGTGCCAGCAGTAGCCTGATAGCGGGAACCTACAATGAGCAGTTCTTC.

V usage is TRBV2 and J usage is TRBJ2-7; 10 positions match TRBD1. Germline assignment: CDR1 SNHLY and CDR2 FYNNEI. Trimming took 6 bases from V and 3 from J; bases not matched to a gene: 11. The CDR3 length is 16 residues. CDR3 protein: CASSPTPGQGSYEQYF. The CDR3 region has the DNA TGTGCCAGCAGCCCTACTCCGGGACAGGGGAGCTACGAGCAGTACTTC. The whole variable domain, filled in from reference TRBV2 and TRBJ2-7, reads EPEVTQTPSHQVTQMGQEVILRCVPISNHLYFYWYRQILGQKVEFLVSFYNNEISEKSEIFDDQFSVERPDGSNFTLKIRSTKLEDSAMYFCASSPTPGQGSYEQYFGPGTRLTVT.